This record concerns one T cell receptor (beta chain) sequence. CDR3 size: 13 residues. The germline V gene has CDR1 SQVTM and CDR2 ANQGSEA. Trimming shortened V by 7 bases and J by 0 bases, and 10 bases separated the two germline ends. Sequenced by immunoSEQ multiplex PCR; TCRdb stores in-frame clones only, minus some. The profile shows hundreds of thousands of clones, about nine tenths of them singletons. These data belong to a study of Ad26.COV2.S vaccination and SARS-CoV-2 variants. Treatment given: about 20 received Ad26.COV2.S at low or high dose, single or two shots; several received placebo; per-sample allocation not given. Collection of samples fell on day 63 after the first vaccine or placebo injection.

The rearrangement uses TRBV29-1 and TRBJ1-5; unclear D gene. The sequence came from a person between 18 and 59 years old who received the Ad26.COV2.S COVID-19 vaccine or a placebo. Specimen: peripheral blood, collected in a trial of Ad26.COV2.S vaccine versus placebo. The CDR3 here is CSASENSNQPQHF. CDR3 DNA: TGCAGCGCTTCAGAGAATAGCAATCAGCCCCAGCATTTT.